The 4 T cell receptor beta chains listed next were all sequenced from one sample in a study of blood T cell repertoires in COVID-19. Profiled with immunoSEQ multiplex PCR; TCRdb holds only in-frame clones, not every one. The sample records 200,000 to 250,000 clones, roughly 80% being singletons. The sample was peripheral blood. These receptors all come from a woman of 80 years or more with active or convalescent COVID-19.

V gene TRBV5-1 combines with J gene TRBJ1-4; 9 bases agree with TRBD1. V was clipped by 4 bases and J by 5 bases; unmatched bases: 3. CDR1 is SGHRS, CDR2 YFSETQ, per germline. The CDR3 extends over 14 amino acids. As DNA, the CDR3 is TGCGCCAGCAGCGTCGGGACAGGGAATGAAAAACTGTTTTTT. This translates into CASSVGTGNEKLFF.

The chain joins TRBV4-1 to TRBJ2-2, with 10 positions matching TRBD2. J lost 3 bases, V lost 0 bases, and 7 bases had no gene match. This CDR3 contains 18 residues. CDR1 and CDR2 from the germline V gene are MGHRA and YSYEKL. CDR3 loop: CASSQETLAGVYTGELFF. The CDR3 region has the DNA TGCGCCAGCAGCCAAGAAACGCTAGCGGGAGTGTACACCGGGGAGCTGTTTTTT.

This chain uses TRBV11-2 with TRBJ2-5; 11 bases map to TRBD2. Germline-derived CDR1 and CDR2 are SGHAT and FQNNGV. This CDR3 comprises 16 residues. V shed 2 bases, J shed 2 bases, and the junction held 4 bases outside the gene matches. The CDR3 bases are TGTGCCAGCAGCTTAAATCCTAGCGGGGGGCAAGAGACCCAGTACTTC. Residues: CASSLNPSGGQETQYF.

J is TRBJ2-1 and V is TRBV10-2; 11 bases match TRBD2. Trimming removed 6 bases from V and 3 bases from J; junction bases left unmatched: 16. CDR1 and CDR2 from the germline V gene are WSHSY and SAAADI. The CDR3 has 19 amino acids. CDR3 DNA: TGCGCCAGCAGGGAACTAGCGGGAGCCATCTCCGGTAGCTACAATGAGCAGTTCTTC. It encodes CASRELAGAISGSYNEQFF.